Following are 30 T cell receptor beta chains from one sample sequenced in a study of T-cell memory formation after mild COVID-19 (dated by TCRdb to about 2021). To prepare the library, 5' RACE was applied. Instrument on record: Illumina NovaSeq 6000. TCRdb cleaned the public reads at Q25 with fastp, built clones with MiXCR and kept in-frame beta chains. Each CDR3 protein gets just one entry, which takes the most common genes and DNA from the rows behind it. The sample table contains 50,000 to 75,000 distinct CDR3 sequences; only one count was recorded for approximately 9% of them. Around 1.1% of the sample goes to the ten largest clones. Specimen: PBMCs or a T cell subset sorted from them (not recorded which). The receptors come from a man between 18 and 35 years old who had mild COVID-19 (a few samples of this study predate the infection). The sample titles of this study are shuffled in the database, so cell type and time point are left out; the donor was told from shared clones.

The gene calls are TRBV6-5 and TRBJ2-7, with D perhaps being TRBD1 or TRBD2 (5 bases each). The CDR3 has 15 amino acids. Trimming removed 6 bases from V and 4 bases from J, with 19 bases in between. Germline CDR1 and CDR2: MNHEY and SVGAGI. The CDR3 protein is CASSCHRDGEYEQYV. In DNA form, the CDR3 reads TGTGCCAGCAGCTGTCACCGGGACGGGGAGTACGAGCAGTACGTC.

This clonotype was found a few times. The rearrangement links TRBV7-9 to TRBJ2-5; D is possibly TRBD1 or TRBD2 (6 bases each). CDR1 is SEHNR and CDR2 is FQNEAQ in the germline V gene (reference sequence). V shed 2 bases and J shed 2 bases, with 27 bases lying between them. CDR3 length: 20 amino acids. CDR3 DNA: TGTGCCAGCAGCTTAACATATCAGCCCGTCAGTTGGGGGGCACAAGAGACCCAGTACTTC. Its translation: CASSLTYQPVSWGAQETQYF.

This clonotype was detected many times. The J gene is TRBJ1-2, the V gene TRBV4-3; 8 bases match TRBD1. CDR1 is LGHNA, CDR2 YSLEER, per germline. This CDR3 contains 15 residues. V lost 1 base, J lost 4 bases, and 5 bases stayed unmatched. Written as DNA, the CDR3 is TGCGCCAGCAGCCAAGTTTCCGGACAGGGCTATGGCTACACCTTC. Its protein is CASSQVSGQGYGYTF.

The rearrangement links TRBV20-1 to TRBJ1-1, with D uncertain. V lost 3 bases to trimming and J lost 1 base, with 3 bases between them. CDR1 is DFQATT and CDR2 is SNEGSKA in the germline V gene (reference sequence). The CDR3 sequence is 11 residues long. DNA for the CDR3: TGCAGTGCTAGTGGGAACACTGAAGCTTTCTTT. This gives the protein CSASGNTEAFF.

V is TRBV4-2 and J is TRBJ2-3, with 11 bases lining up with TRBD2. CDR3 length equals 16 residues. Germline assignment: CDR1 LGHNA and CDR2 YNFKEQ. Trimming cost V 0 bases and J 1 base; bases outside gene matches: 0. The CDR3: CASSQEGLAGTDTQYF. In DNA form, the CDR3 reads TGTGCCAGCAGCCAAGAGGGACTAGCGGGCACAGATACGCAGTATTTT.

This sequence joins TRBV4-3 and TRBJ1-5; D call uncertain. This CDR3 is built from 15 residues. Trimming removed 0 bases at V and 3 bases at J, with 9 bases between. Looked up from germline, CDR1 is LGHNA and CDR2 is YSLEER. This CDR3 is CASSQDPGTNQPQHF. CDR3 sequence (DNA): TGCGCCAGCAGCCAAGATCCGGGAACCAATCAGCCCCAGCATTTT.

This clonotype has a handful of counts. The chain joins TRBV5-4 to TRBJ2-1; 10 bases agree with TRBD1. V gave up 4 bases and J gave up 9 bases; unmatched junction bases: 10. Germline V gives CDR1 SGHNT, CDR2 YYREEE (reference sequence). This CDR3 spans 15 amino acids. The CDR3 DNA reads as TGTGCCAGCAGCATAGGACAGGGGGAATTCGGTGAGCAGTTCTTC. The encoded protein is CASSIGQGEFGEQFF.

This clonotype was observed a few times. This sequence joins TRBV5-1 and TRBJ1-1, with no clear D. The CDR3 consists of 12 residues. Germline V lookup: CDR1 SGHRS, CDR2 YFSETQ. V was cut by 5 bases and J by 1 base, with 6 bases left in between. The CDR3 loop is CASRSGNTEAFF. The CDR3 DNA is TGCGCCAGCAGATCCGGGAACACTGAAGCTTTCTTT.

The table lists this clonotype with many counts. V usage is TRBV5-4 and J usage is TRBJ2-1; D remains unclear. Trimming shortened V by 4 bases and J by 1 base, and 12 bases separated the two germline ends. The CDR3 runs 15 residues. The germline CDR1 and CDR2 sequences are SGHNT and YYREEE (reference sequence). CDR3 bases: TGTGCCAGCAGCCCGGGCGTGGGGTCCTACAATGAGCAGTTCTTC. This gives the protein CASSPGVGSYNEQFF.

The chain is built from TRBV12-3 or TRBV12-4 and TRBJ2-3; 9 bases match TRBD1. J was trimmed by 5 bases and V by 6 bases; bases with no gene match: 9. The length of the CDR3 is 15 residues. In DNA, the CDR3 is TGTGCCAGCAGCCTAGGACAGGGGCGGGTAGATACGCAGTATTTT. Translation: CASSLGQGRVDTQYF.

This clonotype has a handful of counts. This chain connects TRBV7-3 to TRBJ2-2; TRBD2 matches 10 bases. Germline lookup yields CDR1 SGHTA and CDR2 FQGTGA. This CDR3 has 17 amino acids. The V and J ends lost 2 bases and 0 bases, in that order; junction bases with no gene match: 3. The CDR3: CASSLVAGGANTGELFF. The CDR3, as DNA: TGTGCCAGCAGCTTAGTAGCGGGGGGCGCGAACACCGGGGAGCTGTTTTTT.

This clonotype was recorded at least ten times. The chain carries TRBV27 and TRBJ2-7, with TRBD2 as a possible D gene (6 bases). The length of the CDR3 is 16 residues. CDR1 and CDR2 from the germline V gene are MNHEY and SMNVEV (reference sequence). V shed 6 bases and J shed 5 bases, with 23 bases lying between them. The CDR3 region is CASRPPGDFLQDEQYF. The CDR3, as DNA: TGTGCCAGCAGGCCCCCTGGGGACTTTTTGCAGGACGAGCAGTACTTC.

In its sample, this clonotype was seen a few times. This sequence joins TRBV6-5 and TRBJ1-6; 7 bases line up with TRBD1. V lost 6 bases, J lost 7 bases, and 6 bases stayed unmatched. The germline V gene has CDR1 MNHEY and CDR2 SVGAGI. The CDR3 length is 14 residues. The CDR3 DNA is TGTGCCAGCAGACCGACAGGGAGGAATTCACCCCTCCACTTT. Amino acids: CASRPTGRNSPLHF.

In its sample, this clonotype was seen once. The chain uses TRBV25-1 and TRBJ2-1; D is possibly TRBD2 (5 bases). With 1 base removed from V and 0 bases from J, the gap between germline ends came to 16 bases. The CDR3 totals 18 residues. Germline values: CDR1 MGHDK, CDR2 SYGVNS. As DNA, the CDR3 is TGTGCCAGCAGTGAATCTTCACGGAGGCCCAGCTCCTACAATGAGCAGTTCTTC. Encoded protein: CASSESSRRPSSYNEQFF.

This clonotype was recorded at least ten times. The rearrangement links TRBV12-3 or TRBV12-4 to TRBJ2-2; 8 positions agree with TRBD2. With 6 bases clipped from V and 0 bases from J, the junction kept 6 bases outside the gene matches. The CDR3 has 16 residues. In nucleotides, the CDR3 is TGTGCCAGCAGCTCCGGGGGGGCACCGAACACCGGGGAGCTGTTTTTT. Translation gives CASSSGGAPNTGELFF.

This clonotype was counted a few times. This CDR3 reads CASSLSPNTGELFF. CDR3 DNA: TGCGCCAGCAGCTTGAGCCCGAACACCGGGGAGCTGTTTTTT. The chain has TRBV5-1 and TRBJ2-2; D ambiguous. Trimming removed 1 base from V and 0 bases from J, with 4 bases in between. The CDR3 runs to 14 residues. Germline assignment: CDR1 SGHRS and CDR2 YFSETQ.

The chain is built from TRBV3-1 and TRBJ2-1, with D uncertain. Germline assignment: CDR1 LGHDT and CDR2 YNNKEL (reference sequence). With 4 bases removed from V and 0 bases from J, the gap between germline ends came to 13 bases. The CDR3 has 16 amino acids. CDR3 loop: CASSPVSSSSYNEQFF. CDR3 DNA sequence: TGTGCCAGCAGCCCGGTCAGCTCGAGCTCCTACAATGAGCAGTTCTTC.

This rearrangement joins TRBV6-2 or TRBV6-3 to TRBJ2-1, with D unclear. The CDR3 is made up of 16 amino acids. Trimming stripped 6 bases from V and 0 bases from J, with 15 bases between. Looked up from germline, CDR1 is MNHEY and CDR2 is SVGEGT. The CDR3 sequence is CASSLFTASSYNEQFF. CDR3 sequence (DNA): TGTGCCAGCAGCCTTTTTACAGCCAGCTCCTACAATGAGCAGTTCTTC.

This clonotype appeared a few times. V and J are TRBV11-2 and TRBJ2-7; the match to TRBD1 covers 9 bases. The CDR3 extends over 14 amino acids. CDR1 and CDR2 (germline): SGHAT, FQNNGV. With 3 bases clipped from V and 3 bases from J, the junction kept 3 bases outside the gene matches. The DNA for the CDR3 is TGTGCCAGCAGCTTGGGACAGGGATTCTACGAGCAGTACGTC. This encodes CASSLGQGFYEQYV.

The chain recombines TRBV28 with TRBJ2-1, with TRBD1 as a possible D gene (5 bases). The V end lost 6 bases, the J end lost 6 bases, and 12 bases lay between the germline ends. The germline gives CDR1 MDHEN, CDR2 SYDVKM. This CDR3 is built from 13 residues. CDR3 in DNA: TGTGCCAGCAGATTCAGGGTCCTCAATGAGCAGTTCTTC. Protein product: CASRFRVLNEQFF.

The chain has TRBV3-1 and TRBJ2-7; 8 bases are shared with TRBD1. V gave up 0 bases and J gave up 6 bases; unmatched junction bases: 10. Germline values: CDR1 LGHDT, CDR2 YNNKEL (reference sequence). The CDR3 contains 16 residues. CDR3 residues: CASSQDLRQGSSEQYF. The CDR3 DNA sequence: TGTGCCAGCAGCCAAGATCTGAGACAGGGGAGCAGCGAGCAGTACTTC.

Only a few counts were recorded for this clonotype. CDR3 sequence (DNA): TGTGCCAGCAGCCACCGGTGGGATACGCAGTATTTT. Protein product: CASSHRWDTQYF. The V gene is TRBV11-1, the J gene TRBJ2-3; D is unclear. Germline CDR1 is SGHAT and CDR2 is FQDESV (reference sequence). Deletions cut 5 bases from V and 6 bases from J, with 9 bases between. The CDR3 totals 12 residues.

This clonotype appeared many times. The CDR3 DNA sequence: TGCAGTGCTGCCCCGGGACTAGCTTCCGAGCAGTACTTC. It encodes CSAAPGLASEQYF. This chain connects TRBV20-1 to TRBJ2-7; 9 positions agree with TRBD2. This CDR3 is 13 amino acids long. The J segment lost 6 bases and the V segment lost 5 bases, leaving 8 bases of the junction unmatched. CDR1 is DFQATT and CDR2 is SNEGSKA in the germline V gene (reference sequence).

The table lists this clonotype with a few counts. CDR3 sequence: CASSRTSGGDTGELFF. In DNA, the CDR3 is TGTGCCAGCAGCCGGACTAGCGGGGGAGACACCGGGGAGCTGTTTTTT. The J gene is TRBJ2-2, the V gene TRBV11-1; TRBD2 matches 13 bases. The CDR3 loop spans 16 amino acids. From germline, CDR1 is SGHAT and CDR2 FQDESV (reference sequence). Trimming at V came to 5 bases and at J to 3 bases, leaving 3 bases not matched to a gene.

A few counts support this clonotype. The genes are TRBV7-2 and TRBJ2-3, with D possibly TRBD2 on 6 matching bases. Trimming removed 5 bases from V and 6 bases from J, with 12 bases in between. Germline lookup yields CDR1 SGHTA and CDR2 FQGNSA. The CDR3 runs to 13 residues. CDR3 protein: CASSQRARDTQYF. The CDR3 region has the DNA TGTGCCAGCAGCCAGCGGGCAAGGGATACGCAGTATTTT. Based on the CDR3 plus reference TRBV7-2 and TRBJ2-3, the full variable domain is GAGVSQSPSNKVTEKGKDVELRCDPISGHTALYWYRQSLGQGLEFLIYFQGNSAPDKSGLPSDRFSAERTGGSVSTLTIQRTQQEDSAVYLCASSQRARDTQYFGPGTRLTVL.

This clonotype appeared many times. The J gene is TRBJ1-1, the V gene TRBV4-3; D call uncertain. Trimming removed 0 bases from V and 4 bases from J, with 6 bases in between. The CDR3 runs to 13 residues. CDR1 LGHNA and CDR2 YSLEER come from the germline V gene. DNA for the CDR3: TGCGCCAGCAGCCAAGACAGAGGCACTGAAGCTTTCTTT. Translated: CASSQDRGTEAFF.

This clonotype was detected many times. The CDR3 is CASRQRLKGQGNSPLHF. DNA of the CDR3: TGTGCCAGCAGACAGCGCCTCAAAGGACAGGGTAATTCACCCCTCCACTTT. The chain uses TRBV4-2 and TRBJ1-6; 8 nucleotides agree with TRBD1. The CDR3 runs to 17 residues. V trimming: 6 bases; J trimming: 6 bases; junction bases outside the gene matches: 13. From germline, CDR1 is LGHNA and CDR2 YNFKEQ.

The chain carries TRBV6-5 and TRBJ1-6, with D tentatively TRBD1 (6 bases). Trimming stripped 7 bases from V and 5 bases from J, with 21 bases between. Germline V CDR1 and CDR2: MNHEY, SVGAGI. The CDR3 is 17 residues long. The chain's CDR3 is CASIEGNRVGNNSPLHF. CDR3 sequence (DNA): TGTGCCAGCATCGAGGGAAACAGGGTGGGGAATAATTCACCCCTCCACTTT.

This clonotype has a count of ten or more. The gene calls are TRBV12-3 or TRBV12-4 and TRBJ2-5, with 8 bases identical to TRBD2. The trim removed 5 bases at V and 1 base at J, leaving 6 bases unmatched. The CDR3 contains 15 residues. As DNA, the CDR3 is TGTGCCAGCAGTCCGGGGGGGGGCCGCCAAGAGACCCAGTACTTC. This codes for CASSPGGGRQETQYF.

The chain employs TRBV2 and TRBJ2-3, with 11 bases matching TRBD2. This CDR3 is built from 17 residues. Germline V gene data show CDR1 as SNHLY and CDR2 as FYNNEI. Unmatched junction bases numbered 13, after V lost 6 bases and J lost 5 bases. CDR3 in amino acids: CASRALTSGEEIDTQYF. As DNA, the CDR3 is TGTGCCAGCAGGGCTCTGACTAGCGGGGAGGAAATAGATACGCAGTATTTT.